Each of the 20 T cell receptor beta chains below was sequenced from the same sample in a study of identical twins. TCRdb fed the 5' RACE reads into MiXCR, producing one record per CDR3 protein. The table shows some 500,000 distinct CDR3 sequences, with approximately 22% occurring only once. The data were also submitted as part of a second study, on T cells expressing NK-cell markers.

Input material: CD4+ T cells sorted from blood. The receptors come from a woman under 30 in good health.

The chain employs TRBV19 and TRBJ2-7, with TRBD2 matching over 7 bases. CDR3 length equals 13 residues. Unmatched junction bases numbered 3, after V lost 5 bases and J lost 2 bases. The V gene's germline CDR1 is LNHDA and CDR2 SQIVND (reference sequence). The CDR3 region is CASSQLATYEQYF. DNA for the CDR3: TGTGCCAGTAGTCAACTAGCGACCTACGAGCAGTACTTC.

The gene calls are TRBV18 and TRBJ2-3; D is uncertain. V gave up 3 bases and J gave up 4 bases, with 8 bases separating them. Germline loops: CDR1 KGHSH, CDR2 LQKENI. The CDR3 is 13 amino acids. The CDR3 region is CASSPGRADTQYF. The CDR3 DNA follows: TGTGCCAGCTCACCCGGTCGGGCAGATACGCAGTATTTT.

This clonotype showed up many times. The V call is TRBV5-1, the J call TRBJ1-1; D ambiguous. CDR1 is SGHRS and CDR2 is YFSETQ in the germline V gene. The CDR3 is 13 residues long. With 1 base removed from V and 3 bases from J, the gap between germline ends came to 7 bases. In nucleotides, the CDR3 is TGCGCCAGCAGCTTGATGTGGGACACTGAAGCTTTCTTT. The encoded protein is CASSLMWDTEAFF. The entire variable domain, with the rest obtained from reference TRBV5-1 and TRBJ1-1, is as follows: KAGVTQTPRYLIKTRGQQVTLSCSPISGHRSVSWYQQTPGQGLQFLFEYFSETQRNKGNFPGRFSGRQFSNSRSEMNVSTLELGDSALYLCASSLMWDTEAFFGQGTRLTVV.

This clonotype was picked up a small number of times. The chain carries TRBV20-1 and TRBJ2-5; the D gene is possibly TRBD2 (6 bases). V lost 6 bases and J 5 bases, leaving 10 bases between the germline ends. Looked up from germline, CDR1 is DFQATT and CDR2 is SNEGSKA (reference sequence). The CDR3 is 11 residues long. CDR3 in DNA: TGCAGTGCGGGGGACTGGGAGACCCAGTACTTC. This translates into CSAGDWETQYF.

This clonotype was counted only a few times. The V and J genes are TRBV21-1 and TRBJ2-1. TRBV21-1 is given as a pseudogene. The CDR3 is 14 amino acids. DNA of the CDR3: TGTGCCAGCAGCAAAGCACCAGGAGACAATGAGCAGTTCTTC. Translated, it gives CASSKAPGDNEQFF.

The V call is TRBV7-6, the J call TRBJ2-7, with 13 bases identical to TRBD2. Germline trimming cut 5 bases from V and 5 bases from J; bases unmatched to any gene: 6. The germline gives CDR1 SGHVS, CDR2 FNYEAQ. The CDR3 runs 15 residues. CDR3 region: CASSRGLAGVDEQYF. As DNA, the CDR3 is TGTGCCAGCAGCCGCGGACTAGCGGGAGTCGACGAGCAGTACTTC.

This clonotype was observed a handful of times. The chain carries TRBV5-1 and TRBJ2-2, with no clear D. The CDR3 extends over 15 amino acids. V lost 0 bases to trimming and J lost 2 bases, with 8 bases between them. From germline, CDR1 is SGHRS and CDR2 YFSETQ. The CDR3 coding sequence is TGCGCCAGCAGCTTGGCGCTCCTAAACACCGGGGAGCTGTTTTTT. This translates into CASSLALLNTGELFF.

This clonotype was seen a few times. This sequence joins TRBV20-1 and TRBJ2-1; 10 bases align to TRBD2. The length of the CDR3 is 16 residues. Germline V CDR1 and CDR2: DFQATT, SNEGSKA (reference sequence). V trimming: 0 bases; J trimming: 5 bases; junction bases outside the gene matches: 7. DNA of the CDR3: TGCAGTGCTAGAGACCCAAGCGGGGGGGCGGACAATGAGCAGTTCTTC. This translates into CSARDPSGGADNEQFF.

The chain links TRBV6-2 or TRBV6-3 to TRBJ2-1; D gene uncertain. With 5 bases removed from V and 0 bases from J, the gap between germline ends came to 11 bases. Germline loops: CDR1 MNHEY, CDR2 SVGEGT. The CDR3 extends over 15 amino acids. The DNA of the CDR3 is TGTGCCAGCAGTGCCCTAGGGAACTCCTACAATGAGCAGTTCTTC. The encoded protein is CASSALGNSYNEQFF.

In its sample, this clonotype was seen a few times. The genes are TRBV2 and TRBJ1-4, with 7 positions matching TRBD1. This CDR3 region has 14 residues. Germline values: CDR1 SNHLY, CDR2 FYNNEI. V lost 8 bases and J lost 1; bases outside the gene matches: 4. Written as DNA, the CDR3 is TGTGCCAGCTCGAACAGGGGAACTAATGAAAAACTGTTTTTT. It is translated as CASSNRGTNEKLFF. Filled out from reference TRBV2 and TRBJ1-4, the complete variable domain reads EPEVTQTPSHQVTQMGQEVILRCVPISNHLYFYWYRQILGQKVEFLVSFYNNEISEKSEIFDDQFSVERPDGSNFTLKIRSTKLEDSAMYFCASSNRGTNEKLFFGSGTQLSVL.

This chain links TRBV20-1 with TRBJ2-1, with 10 nucleotides matching TRBD1. V lost 7 bases and J lost 6; bases outside the gene matches: 9. The CDR3 length is 14 residues. In germline, CDR1 is DFQATT, CDR2 SNEGSKA (reference sequence). The CDR3 DNA reads as TGCAGTGTTCACCGGGACAGGGGTCGCAATGAGCAGTTCTTC. Translated, it gives CSVHRDRGRNEQFF.

The chain is built from TRBV4-1 and TRBJ2-2, with 14 bases that match TRBD2. Trimming took 3 bases from V and 4 from J; bases not matched to a gene: 4. This CDR3 has 17 amino acids. Germline lookup yields CDR1 MGHRA and CDR2 YSYEKL. The CDR3 sequence is CASSHRLAGGSTGELFF. The CDR3 nucleotides read TGCGCCAGCAGCCACCGACTAGCGGGAGGGAGCACCGGGGAGCTGTTTTTT.

This clonotype was picked up one time. The rearrangement joins TRBV12-3 or TRBV12-4 to TRBJ2-1; possibly TRBD2 for D (6 bases). V was clipped by 0 bases and J by 13 bases, with 19 bases between them. This CDR3 is 15 amino acids long. In DNA, the CDR3 is TGTGCCAGCAGTTTAGCCGGGACTTCCAGGGTGCGACAGTTCTTC. It is translated as CASSLAGTSRVRQFF.

In its sample, this clonotype was seen once. This chain connects TRBV11-2 to TRBJ2-7; 9 bases line up with TRBD2. Germline lookup yields CDR1 SGHAT and CDR2 FQNNGV. This CDR3 contains 19 residues. With 1 base clipped from V and 3 bases from J, the junction kept 16 bases outside the gene matches. The CDR3 region is CASSLGTGTSKSRGYEQYF. CDR3 sequence (DNA): TGTGCCAGCAGCTTAGGTACTGGGACTAGCAAGTCCCGCGGCTACGAGCAGTACTTC.

This clonotype has a handful of counts. The CDR3 coding sequence is TGTGCCACCAGTGATTCAGGACGGAATCAGCCCCAGCATTTT. Protein product: CATSDSGRNQPQHF. The rearrangement uses TRBV24-1 and TRBJ1-5; no definite D call. Trimming took off 2 bases at V and 4 bases at J, with 8 bases between the two ends. The length of the CDR3 is 14 residues. The V gene's germline CDR1 is KGHDR and CDR2 SFDVKD.

V and J are TRBV9 and TRBJ2-1, with 10 positions matching TRBD2. The length of the CDR3 is 15 residues. CDR1 is SGDLS and CDR2 is YYNGEE in the germline V gene. The J segment lost 10 bases and the V segment lost 3 bases, leaving 10 bases of the junction unmatched. The CDR3 spells CASSARSGTSDEQFF. CDR3 in DNA: TGTGCCAGCAGCGCGCGCTCTGGGACTAGCGACGAGCAGTTCTTC.

There are a few counts of this clonotype. The chain combines TRBV5-1 with TRBJ2-7; D may be TRBD1 or TRBD2 (7 bases each). V dropped 2 bases and J dropped 2 bases, with 14 bases sitting between them. This CDR3 is built from 15 residues. Looked up from germline, CDR1 is SGHRS and CDR2 is YFSETQ. CDR3 sequence reads: CASSFLRGGTYEQYF. Here the CDR3 DNA reads TGCGCCAGCAGCTTCCTCAGGGGGGGGACCTACGAGCAGTACTTC.

The sample holds a few counts of this clonotype. The chain links TRBV6-5 to TRBJ1-1; TRBD1 matches 7 bases. The CDR3 spans 15 residues. The germline V gene has CDR1 MNHEY and CDR2 SVGAGI. Losses at the gene ends were 5 bases for V and 2 bases for J; bases not matched to a gene: 8. The chain's CDR3 is CASSKSGTDNTEAFF. The CDR3 bases are TGTGCCAGCAGTAAATCCGGGACAGACAACACTGAAGCTTTCTTT.

There are a few counts of this clonotype. The chain is built from TRBV20-1 and TRBJ2-1, with TRBD2 matching 11 bases. In germline, CDR1 is DFQATT, CDR2 SNEGSKA (reference sequence). The CDR3 extends over 17 amino acids. The ends lost 4 bases at V and 7 bases at J; junction bases unmatched: 15. This chain's CDR3 is CSAKPPPTSGTWNEQFF. In DNA form, the CDR3 reads TGCAGTGCTAAACCCCCACCGACTAGCGGGACGTGGAATGAGCAGTTCTTC.

In its sample, this clonotype was seen a few times. The rearrangement joins TRBV21-1 to TRBJ2-1; the table's TRBD2 call for D was not verified on the DNA. TRBV21-1 is a listed pseudogene. The CDR3 consists of 18 residues. CDR3 DNA sequence: TGTGCCAGCAGCACAAACCGGGACGGCCTTTCGTTGGTCAATGAGCAGTTCTTC. As protein: CASSTNRDGLSLVNEQFF.